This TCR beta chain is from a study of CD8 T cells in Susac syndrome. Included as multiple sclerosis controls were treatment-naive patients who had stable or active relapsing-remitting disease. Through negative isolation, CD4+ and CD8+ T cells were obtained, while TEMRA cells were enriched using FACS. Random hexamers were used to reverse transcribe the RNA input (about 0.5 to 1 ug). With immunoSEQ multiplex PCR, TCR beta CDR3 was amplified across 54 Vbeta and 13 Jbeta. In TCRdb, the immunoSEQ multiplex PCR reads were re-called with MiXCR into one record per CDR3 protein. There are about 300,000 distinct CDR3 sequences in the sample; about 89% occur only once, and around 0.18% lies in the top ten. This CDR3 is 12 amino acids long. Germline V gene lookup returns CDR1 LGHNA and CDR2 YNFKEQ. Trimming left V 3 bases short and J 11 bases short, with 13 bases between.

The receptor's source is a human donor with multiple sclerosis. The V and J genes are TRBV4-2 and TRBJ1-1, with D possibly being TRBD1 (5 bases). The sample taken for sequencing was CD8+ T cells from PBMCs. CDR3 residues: CASSQQGWAAFF. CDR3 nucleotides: TGTGCCAGCAGCCAGCAGGGCTGGGCGGCTTTCTTT.